What follows describes a single TCR beta chain. CDR3 length equals 15 residues. Per germline, CDR1 SNHLY and CDR2 FYNNEI. V was trimmed by 6 bases and J by 3 bases, leaving 16 bases between them. Full-length variable regions came from constant-region reverse primers plus semi-nested Nested Universal Primer A PCR. TCRdb used MiXCR to reprocess the 5' RACE reads, holding one entry per CDR3 protein. Of tens of thousands of distinct CDR3 sequences listed, less than 30% were seen once; the top ten hold roughly 4%. The chain couples TRBV2 to TRBJ2-3; D might be TRBD1 or TRBD2, each matching 5 bases. The specimen was memory CD4+ T cells sorted from a lymph node. As to subset: memory CD4+ T cells, CD4+CD45RO+CD25-. This TCR came from a female donor with breast cancer. The CDR3 is CASSPGRIRTDTQYF. The CDR3 DNA is TGTGCCAGCAGCCCGGGACGGATCAGGACAGATACGCAGTATTTT.